The following is a T cell receptor gamma chain sequence with its context. Its antigen specificity is not known. No per-base quality is available; no much larger clone lies one base away. Other DNA sequences of this sample code for an identical CDR3. These data belong to a study of human gamma delta and Vdelta1 T cells (dated by TCRdb to between 2018 and 2020). Background for the entire study: The study investigated Delta One T cells, Vd1+ gamma-delta T cells, as cytotoxic effectors against acute myeloid leukemia. Broader findings and caveats from the paper: According to the report, Delta One T cells were polyclonal and showed broad cytotoxic targeting of acute myeloid leukemia.

Libraries were prepared through PCR. TCRdb lists the instrument as Illumina MiSeq. For TCRdb, the public reads were processed anew by CATT, and duplicate DNA sequences were folded into one row. This sample holds around 4,500 gamma-chain clones; about 32% were observed only once. Of the sample, 2.9% falls within the top ten clones. CDR1 EGSTGY and CDR2 YDSYTSSV are derived from the germline V gene. The cysteine opens and the phenylalanine closes a CDR3 of 10 amino acids. Just CDR3 DNA is preserved here, 30 bases in frame from base 1. The junction shows trimming of 4 bases on V and 7 bases on J, and the gene matches do not reach 1 base of it.

What was sequenced was Vdelta1 gamma-delta T cells from blood grown in culture (DOT cells). In the paper's terms, the cell subset or site label means: Delta One T cells, in vitro expanded/differentiated Vd1+ gamma-delta T cells. This receptor was identified in a human donor in good health. The chain is made from TRGV4 and TRGJ1 or TRGJ2. The DNA sequence reads TGTGCCACCTGGGACTATAAGAAACTCTTT. Translation gives CATWDYKKLF.